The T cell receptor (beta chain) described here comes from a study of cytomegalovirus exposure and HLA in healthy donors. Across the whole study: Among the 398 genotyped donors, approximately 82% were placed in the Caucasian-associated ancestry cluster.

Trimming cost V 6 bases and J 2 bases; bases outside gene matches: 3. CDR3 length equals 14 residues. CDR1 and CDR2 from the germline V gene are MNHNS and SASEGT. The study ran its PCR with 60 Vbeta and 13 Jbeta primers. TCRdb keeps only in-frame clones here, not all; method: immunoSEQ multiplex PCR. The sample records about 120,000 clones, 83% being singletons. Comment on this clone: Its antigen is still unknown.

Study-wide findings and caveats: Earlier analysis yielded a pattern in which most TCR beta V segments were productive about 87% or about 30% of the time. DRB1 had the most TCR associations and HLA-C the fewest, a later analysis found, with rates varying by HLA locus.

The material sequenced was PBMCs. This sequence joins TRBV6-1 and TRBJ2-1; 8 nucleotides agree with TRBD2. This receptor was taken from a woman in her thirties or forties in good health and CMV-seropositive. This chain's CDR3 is CASRAAGAYNEQFF. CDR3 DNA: TGTGCCAGCAGGGCAGCGGGGGCCTACAATGAGCAGTTCTTC.